The clone carrying this T cell receptor (beta chain) was counted a single time. This table comes from immunoSEQ multiplex PCR, and its TCRdb copy is limited to in-frame clones, with some not included. This repertoire shows around 100,000 clones, approximately 90% found once; its top ten account for about 2.2%. This record belongs to a study of blood T cell repertoires in COVID-19. This CDR3 region has 16 residues. The junction had 8 bases not matched to a gene; V was cut back by 4 bases and J by 2 bases. Per germline, CDR1 SGHNT and CDR2 YYREEE (reference sequence). Sequencing was done on a sample of peripheral blood. The sequence was collected from a man over 45 with active COVID-19. The V gene is TRBV5-4, the J gene TRBJ2-2, with 7 bases lining up with TRBD2. CDR3 DNA: TGTGCCAGCAGCCCCCCTGGGGGGGATAACACCGGGGAGCTGTTTTTT. Residues: CASSPPGGDNTGELFF. Supplemented by reference TRBV5-4 and TRBJ2-2, the full variable domain reads ETGVTQSPTHLIKTRGQQVTLRCSSQSGHNTVSWYQQALGQGPQFIFQYYREEENGRGNFPPRFSGLQFPNYSSELNVNALELDDSALYLCASSPPGGDNTGELFFGEGSRLTVL.